This T cell receptor (beta chain) is from a study of T-cell reconstitution after alpha-beta-depleted transplantation in children. Study outcomes and limitations: At around two months after transplant, the alpha-beta T cells were reportedly derived from several hundred expanded clones that came from non-depleted graft cells. TCRbeta diversity was high at day 60 in some patients (a result of surviving recipient T cells and thymic progenitors).

Many counts were recorded for this clonotype. The antigen is not known. During its preparation, the TCRbeta library received unique molecular identifiers. Using its own MiXCR run on the PCR reads, TCRdb lists one record per CDR3 protein. The sample includes approximately 300,000 distinct CDR3 sequences, roughly a tenth seen only once; the top ten take less than 9%. The origin of this receptor is a boy younger than two with acute myeloid leukemia, due to receive a stem cell transplant. The specimen comprised PBMCs, sampled before TCRalphabeta/CD19-depleted stem cell transplant.

The CDR3 is CASSSRRWETQYF. CDR3 DNA: TGTGCCAGCAGCTCTAGGCGATGGGAGACCCAGTACTTC. The chain recombines TRBV7-9 with TRBJ2-5, with D unresolved. The CDR3 loop spans 13 amino acids. Trimming stripped 4 bases from V and 5 bases from J, with 11 bases between. In germline, CDR1 is SEHNR, CDR2 FQNEAQ (reference sequence). Full variable domain (rest looked up from reference TRBV7-9 and TRBJ2-5): DTGVSQNPRHKITKRGQNVTFRCDPISEHNRLYWYRQTLGQGPEFLTYFQNEAQLEKSRLLSDRFSAERPKGSFSTLEIQRTEQGDSAMYLCASSSRRWETQYFGPGTRLLVL.